The entry below describes one T cell receptor (beta chain). As yet, its antigen is unknown. The V segment lost 4 bases and the J segment 0 bases; nucleotides outside the gene matches: 5. This CDR3 contains 15 residues. The germline CDR1 and CDR2 sequences are SGHNT and YYREEE (reference sequence). This specimen comes from a study of cytomegalovirus exposure and HLA in healthy donors. Whole-study results and caveats: Later analysis reportedly placed an Asian-associated ancestry cluster below the roughly 690-donor mean in N-insertions.

The PCR contained 60 Vbeta and 13 Jbeta primers. The authors' processing: Counted up in a later analysis, unique TCR beta chains came to approximately 77 million, with some 11 million shared. TCRdb keeps only in-frame clones here, not all; method: immunoSEQ multiplex PCR. That table supplies the V and J calls and clone size; D and trimming were determined from the DNA. The table has 95,000 to 150,000 clones, about four fifths seen once; the top ten hold 3.6%. The chain links TRBV5-4 to TRBJ1-2; 8 nucleotides align to TRBD1. This sequence was found in a woman between 40 and 50 years old in good health and CMV-seropositive. Input material: PBMCs. The CDR3 is CASSRGTGSNYGYTF. Written as DNA, the CDR3 is TGTGCCAGCAGCAGAGGGACAGGTTCTAACTATGGCTACACCTTC.